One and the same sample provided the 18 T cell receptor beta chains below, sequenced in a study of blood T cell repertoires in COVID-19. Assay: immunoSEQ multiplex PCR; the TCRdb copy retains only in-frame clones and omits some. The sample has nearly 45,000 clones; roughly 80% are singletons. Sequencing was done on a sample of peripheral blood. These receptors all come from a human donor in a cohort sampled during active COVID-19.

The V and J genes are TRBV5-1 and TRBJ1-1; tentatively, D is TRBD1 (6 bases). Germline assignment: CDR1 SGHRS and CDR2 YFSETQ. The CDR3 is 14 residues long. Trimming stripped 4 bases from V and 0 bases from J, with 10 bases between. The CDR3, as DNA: TGCGCCAGCAGCCTGGGGGCTTTGAACACTGAAGCTTTCTTT. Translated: CASSLGALNTEAFF.

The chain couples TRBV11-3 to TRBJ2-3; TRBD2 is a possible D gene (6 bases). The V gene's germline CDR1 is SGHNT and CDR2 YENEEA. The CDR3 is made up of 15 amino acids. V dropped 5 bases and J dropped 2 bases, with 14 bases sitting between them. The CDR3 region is CASSRSRGTTDTQYF. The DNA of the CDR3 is TGTGCCAGCAGCCGAAGCCGGGGGACCACAGATACGCAGTATTTT. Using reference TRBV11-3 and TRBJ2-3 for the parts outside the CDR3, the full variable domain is EAGVVQSPRYKIIEKKQPVAFWCNPISGHNTLYWYLQNLGQGPELLIRYENEEAVDDSQLPKDRFSAERLKGVDSTLKIQPAELGDSAVYLCASSRSRGTTDTQYFGPGTRLTVL.

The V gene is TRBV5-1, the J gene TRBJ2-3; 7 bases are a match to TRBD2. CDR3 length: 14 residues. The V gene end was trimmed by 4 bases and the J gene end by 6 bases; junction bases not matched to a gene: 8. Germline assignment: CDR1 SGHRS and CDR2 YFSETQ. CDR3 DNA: TGCGCCAGCAGCCCTAGCGGAACGCTGGATACGCAGTATTTT. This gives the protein CASSPSGTLDTQYF.

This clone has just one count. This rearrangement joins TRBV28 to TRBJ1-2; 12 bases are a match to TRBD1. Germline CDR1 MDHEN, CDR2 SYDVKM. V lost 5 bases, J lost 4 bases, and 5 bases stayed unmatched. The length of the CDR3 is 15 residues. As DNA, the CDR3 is TGTGCCAGCAGTGTGGGGACAGGGGGCCTCTATGGCTACACCTTC. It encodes CASSVGTGGLYGYTF.

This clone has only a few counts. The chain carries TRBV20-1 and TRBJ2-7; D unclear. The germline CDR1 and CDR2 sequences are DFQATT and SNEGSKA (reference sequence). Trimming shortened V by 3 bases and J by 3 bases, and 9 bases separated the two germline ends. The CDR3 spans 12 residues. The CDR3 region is CSASDLVYEQYF. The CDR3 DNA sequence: TGCAGTGCTAGTGACCTAGTCTACGAGCAGTACTTC.

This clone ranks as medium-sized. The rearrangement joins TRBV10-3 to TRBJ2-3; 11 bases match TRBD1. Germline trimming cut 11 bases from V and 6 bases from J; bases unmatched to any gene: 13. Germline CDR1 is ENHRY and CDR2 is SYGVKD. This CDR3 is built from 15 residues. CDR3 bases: TGTGCCTCGACCACCGGGACAGGGGGAATTGATACGCAGTATTTT. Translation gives CASTTGTGGIDTQYF.

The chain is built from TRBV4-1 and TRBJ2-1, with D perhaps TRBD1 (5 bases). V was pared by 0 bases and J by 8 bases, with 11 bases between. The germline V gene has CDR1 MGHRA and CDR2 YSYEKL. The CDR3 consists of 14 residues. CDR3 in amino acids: CASSQEQQADEQFF. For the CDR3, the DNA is TGCGCCAGCAGCCAAGAACAACAGGCTGATGAGCAGTTCTTC.

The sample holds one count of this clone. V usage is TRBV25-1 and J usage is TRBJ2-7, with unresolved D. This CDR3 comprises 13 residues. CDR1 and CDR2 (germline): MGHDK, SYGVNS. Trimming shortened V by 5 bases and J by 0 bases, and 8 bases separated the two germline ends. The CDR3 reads CASSPWSSYEQYF. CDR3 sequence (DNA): TGTGCCAGCAGTCCGTGGAGCTCCTACGAGCAGTACTTC.

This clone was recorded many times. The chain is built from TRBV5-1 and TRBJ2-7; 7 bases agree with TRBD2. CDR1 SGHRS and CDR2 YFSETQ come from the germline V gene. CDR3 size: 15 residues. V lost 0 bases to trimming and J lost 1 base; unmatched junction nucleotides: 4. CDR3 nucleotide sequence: TGCGCCAGCAGCTTGGATCCTAGCGGATCCTACGAGCAGTACTTC. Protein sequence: CASSLDPSGSYEQYF.

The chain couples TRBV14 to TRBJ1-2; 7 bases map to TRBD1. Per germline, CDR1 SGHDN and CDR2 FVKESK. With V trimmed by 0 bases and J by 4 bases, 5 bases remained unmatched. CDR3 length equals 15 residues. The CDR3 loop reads CASSQDRQGVYGYTF. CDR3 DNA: TGTGCCAGCAGCCAAGATAGACAGGGAGTCTATGGCTACACCTTC.

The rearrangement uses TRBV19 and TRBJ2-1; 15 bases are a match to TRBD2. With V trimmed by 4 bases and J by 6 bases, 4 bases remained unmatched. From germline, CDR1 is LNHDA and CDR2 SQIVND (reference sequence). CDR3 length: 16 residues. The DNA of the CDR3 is TGTGCCAGTAGTACCGGACTAGCGGGAGGGGGCAATGAGCAGTTCTTC. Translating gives CASSTGLAGGGNEQFF. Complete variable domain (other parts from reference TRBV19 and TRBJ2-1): DGGITQSPKYLFRKEGQNVTLSCEQNLNHDAMYWYRQDPGQGLRLIYYSQIVNDFQKGDIAEGYSVSREKKESFPLTVTSAQKNPTAFYLCASSTGLAGGGNEQFFGPGTRLTVL.

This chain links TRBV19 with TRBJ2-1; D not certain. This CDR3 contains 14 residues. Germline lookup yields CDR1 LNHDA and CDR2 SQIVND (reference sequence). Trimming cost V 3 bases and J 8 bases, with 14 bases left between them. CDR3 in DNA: TGTGCCAGTAGTATGGCGGTTAGCCTGGATGAGCAGTTCTTC. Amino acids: CASSMAVSLDEQFF. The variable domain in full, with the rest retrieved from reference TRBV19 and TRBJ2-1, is DGGITQSPKYLFRKEGQNVTLSCEQNLNHDAMYWYRQDPGQGLRLIYYSQIVNDFQKGDIAEGYSVSREKKESFPLTVTSAQKNPTAFYLCASSMAVSLDEQFFGPGTRLTVL.

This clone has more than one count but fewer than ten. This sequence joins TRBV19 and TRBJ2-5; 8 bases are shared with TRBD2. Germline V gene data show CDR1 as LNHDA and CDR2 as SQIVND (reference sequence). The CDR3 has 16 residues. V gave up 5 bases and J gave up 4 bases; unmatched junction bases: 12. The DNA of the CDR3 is TGTGCCAGTAGTCTCCAACTTAGCGGGACGGCAGAGACCCAGTACTTC. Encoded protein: CASSLQLSGTAETQYF.

This CDR3 reads CATSREDRSTGGYTF. CDR3 sequence (DNA): TGTGCCACCAGCAGAGAGGACAGGAGCACAGGTGGCTACACCTTC. The rearrangement joins TRBV15 to TRBJ1-2, with TRBD1 identical over 7 bases. CDR3 length: 15 amino acids. Germline loops: CDR1 LNHNV, CDR2 YYDKDF (reference sequence). V dropped 0 bases and J dropped 7; count of bases not matched to a gene: 8.

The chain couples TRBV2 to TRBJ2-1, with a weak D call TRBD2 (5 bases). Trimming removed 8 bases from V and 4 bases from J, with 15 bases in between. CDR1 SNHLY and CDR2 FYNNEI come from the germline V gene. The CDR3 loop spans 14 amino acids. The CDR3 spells CASQRDYLYNEQFF. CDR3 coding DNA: TGTGCCAGCCAAAGAGACTACTTATACAATGAGCAGTTCTTC.

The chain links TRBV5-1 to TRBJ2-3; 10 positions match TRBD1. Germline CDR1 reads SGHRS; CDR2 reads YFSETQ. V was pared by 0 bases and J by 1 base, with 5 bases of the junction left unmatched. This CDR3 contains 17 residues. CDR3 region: CASSLARTGGGTDTQYF. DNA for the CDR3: TGCGCCAGCAGCTTGGCCCGGACAGGGGGAGGCACAGATACGCAGTATTTT.

Written as DNA, the CDR3 is TGTGCCAGCAGTACAAATTCCAGGGGGAATGAAAAACTGTTTTTT. It specifies CASSTNSRGNEKLFF. The chain uses TRBV28 and TRBJ1-4; 7 nucleotides line up with TRBD1. The CDR3 runs 15 residues. In germline, CDR1 is MDHEN, CDR2 SYDVKM. V lost 5 bases to trimming and J lost 5 bases; unmatched junction nucleotides: 8.

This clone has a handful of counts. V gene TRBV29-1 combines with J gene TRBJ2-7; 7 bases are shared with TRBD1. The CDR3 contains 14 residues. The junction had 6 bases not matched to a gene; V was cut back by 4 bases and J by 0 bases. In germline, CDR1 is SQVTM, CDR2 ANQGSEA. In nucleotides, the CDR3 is TGCAGCGTTGCGGACAGGCGTCCCTCCTACGAGCAGTACTTC. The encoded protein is CSVADRRPSYEQYF.